The present T cell receptor (beta chain) was sequenced within a study of CD8 T cells in Susac syndrome. When the RNA was reverse transcribed, random hexamers were used with an input of about 0.5 to 1 ug. TCRdb reanalysed the immunoSEQ multiplex PCR reads using MiXCR and keeps one entry per CDR3 protein. The sample has about 75,000 distinct CDR3 sequences; approximately 93% are singletons. The CDR3 has 11 amino acids. In germline, CDR1 is GTSNPN, CDR2 SVGIG (reference sequence). Trimming stripped 5 bases from V and 1 base from J, with 5 bases between. V is TRBV30 and J is TRBJ1-1, with unresolved D. What was sequenced was CD8+ T cells from PBMCs. The clonotype originates from a human donor with Susac syndrome. This CDR3 is CAWVRNTEAFF. CDR3 bases: TGTGCCTGGGTAAGGAACACTGAAGCTTTCTTT.